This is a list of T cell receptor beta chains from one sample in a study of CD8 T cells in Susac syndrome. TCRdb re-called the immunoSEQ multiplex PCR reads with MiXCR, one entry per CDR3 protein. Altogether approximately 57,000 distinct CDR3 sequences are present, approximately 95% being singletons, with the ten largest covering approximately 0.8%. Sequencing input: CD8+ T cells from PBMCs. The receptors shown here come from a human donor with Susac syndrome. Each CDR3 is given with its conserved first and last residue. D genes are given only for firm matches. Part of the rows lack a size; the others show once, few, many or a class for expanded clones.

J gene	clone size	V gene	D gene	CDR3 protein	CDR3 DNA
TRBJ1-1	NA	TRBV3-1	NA	CASSLQGRNTEAFF	TGTGCCAGCAGCCTCCAAGGGAGGAACACTGAAGCTTTCTTT
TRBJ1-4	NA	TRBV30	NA	CALEKDSVNEKLFF	TGTGCCTTAGAGAAGGACAGCGTTAATGAAAAACTGTTTTTT
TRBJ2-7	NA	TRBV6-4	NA	CASSDQPGYEQYF	TGTGCCAGCAGTGACCAGCCAGGCTACGAGCAGTACTTC
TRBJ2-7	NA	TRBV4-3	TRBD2	CASSQDPGGGAPEQYF	TGCGCCAGCAGCCAAGATCCAGGCGGGGGGGCCCCCGAGCAGTACTTC
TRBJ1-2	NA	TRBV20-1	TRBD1	CSAQTGGGYTF	TGCAGTGCCCAGACAGGGGGAGGCTACACCTTC
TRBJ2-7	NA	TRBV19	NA	CASSPKGKEFHYEQYF	TGTGCCAGTAGTCCGAAGGGGAAGGAGTTCCACTACGAGCAGTACTTC
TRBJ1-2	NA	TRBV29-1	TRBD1	CSVGDRDRDGYTF	TGCAGCGTTGGAGACCGGGACAGGGATGGCTACACCTTC
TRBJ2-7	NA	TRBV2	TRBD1	CASRKGQGASEQYF	TGTGCCAGCAGGAAGGGGCAGGGGGCGAGCGAGCAGTACTTC
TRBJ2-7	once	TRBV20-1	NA	CSARGDHYEQYF	TGCAGTGCTAGAGGGGATCACTACGAGCAGTACTTC
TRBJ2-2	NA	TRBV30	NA	CACHQGSAGELFF	TGTGCCTGCCACCAGGGGTCGGCCGGGGAGCTGTTTTTT
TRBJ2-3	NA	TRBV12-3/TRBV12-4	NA	CASSLVGGTDTQYF	TGTGCCAGCAGTTTAGTGGGGGGAACAGATACGCAGTATTTT
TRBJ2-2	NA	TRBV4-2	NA	CASSQAQGTGELFF	TGTGCCAGCAGCCAAGCACAGGGAACCGGGGAGCTGTTTTTT
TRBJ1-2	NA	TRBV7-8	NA	CASSLRTVGDGYTF	TGTGCCAGCAGCTTACGGACTGTCGGCGATGGCTACACCTTC
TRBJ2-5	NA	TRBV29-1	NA	CSVEGGEQAPQETQYF	TGCAGCGTTGAAGGGGGGGAACAGGCCCCGCAAGAGACCCAGTACTTC
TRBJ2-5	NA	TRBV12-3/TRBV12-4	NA	CASSLGSQQETQYF	TGTGCCAGCAGTTTAGGATCCCAGCAAGAGACCCAGTACTTC
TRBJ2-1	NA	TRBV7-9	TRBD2	CASSLARAGDNEQFF	TGTGCCAGCAGCTTAGCTCGAGCGGGGGACAATGAGCAGTTCTTC